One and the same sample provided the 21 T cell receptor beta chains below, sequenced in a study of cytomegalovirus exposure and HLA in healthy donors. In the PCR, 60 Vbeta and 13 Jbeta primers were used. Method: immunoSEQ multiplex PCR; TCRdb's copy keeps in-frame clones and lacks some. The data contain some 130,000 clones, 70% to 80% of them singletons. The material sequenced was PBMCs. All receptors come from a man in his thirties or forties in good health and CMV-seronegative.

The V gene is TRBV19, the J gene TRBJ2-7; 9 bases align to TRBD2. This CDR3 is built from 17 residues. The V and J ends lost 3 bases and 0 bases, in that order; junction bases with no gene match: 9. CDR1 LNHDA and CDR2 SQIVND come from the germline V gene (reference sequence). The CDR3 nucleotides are TGTGCCAGTAGTATTGAGGTGACTAGCGGCGTCTCCTACGAGCAGTACTTC. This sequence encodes CASSIEVTSGVSYEQYF. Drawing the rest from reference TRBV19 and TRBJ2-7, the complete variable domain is DGGITQSPKYLFRKEGQNVTLSCEQNLNHDAMYWYRQDPGQGLRLIYYSQIVNDFQKGDIAEGYSVSREKKESFPLTVTSAQKNPTAFYLCASSIEVTSGVSYEQYFGPGTRLTVT.

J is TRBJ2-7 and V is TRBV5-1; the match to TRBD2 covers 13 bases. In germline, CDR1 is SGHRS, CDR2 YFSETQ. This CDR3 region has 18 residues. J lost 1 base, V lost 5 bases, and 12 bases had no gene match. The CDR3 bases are TGCGCCAGCAGGGATCAACTAGCGGGAGGGATAAGATCCTACGAGCAGTACTTC. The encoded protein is CASRDQLAGGIRSYEQYF.

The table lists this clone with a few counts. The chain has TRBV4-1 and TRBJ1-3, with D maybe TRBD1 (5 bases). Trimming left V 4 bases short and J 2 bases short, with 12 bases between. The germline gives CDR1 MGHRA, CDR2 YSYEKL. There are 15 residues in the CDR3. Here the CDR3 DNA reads TGCGCCAGCAGCCTACCCAGGGTGGCTGGAAACACCATATATTTT. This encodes CASSLPRVAGNTIYF.

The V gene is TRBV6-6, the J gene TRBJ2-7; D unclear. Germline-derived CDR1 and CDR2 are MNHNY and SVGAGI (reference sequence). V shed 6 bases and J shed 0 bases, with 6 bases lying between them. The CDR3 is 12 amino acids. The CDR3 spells CASSPRSYEQYF. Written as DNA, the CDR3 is TGTGCCAGCAGCCCGCGCTCCTACGAGCAGTACTTC.

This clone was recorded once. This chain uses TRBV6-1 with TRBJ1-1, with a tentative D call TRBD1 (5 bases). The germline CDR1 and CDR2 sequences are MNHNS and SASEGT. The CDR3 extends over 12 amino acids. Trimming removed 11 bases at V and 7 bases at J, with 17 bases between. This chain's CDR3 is CAGGQGDDEAFF. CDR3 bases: TGTGCCGGAGGGCAAGGGGATGATGAAGCTTTCTTT.

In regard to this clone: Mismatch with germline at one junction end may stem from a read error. The CDR3 spells CATSPGQGKREQYF. CDR3 sequence (DNA): TGTGCCACCAGTCCGGGACAGGGGAAGCGGGAGCAGTACTTC. The V and J genes are TRBV6-5 and TRBJ2-7; 10 bases map to TRBD1. The CDR3 is made up of 14 amino acids. Germline CDR1 and CDR2: MNHEY and SVGAGI.

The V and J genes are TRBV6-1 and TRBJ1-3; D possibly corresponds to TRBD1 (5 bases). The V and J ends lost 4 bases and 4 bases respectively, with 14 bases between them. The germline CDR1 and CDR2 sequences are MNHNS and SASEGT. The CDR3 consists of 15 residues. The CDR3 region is CASSAYQGSGNTIYF. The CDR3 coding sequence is TGTGCCAGCAGTGCATATCAGGGCTCCGGAAACACCATATATTTT.

CDR3 DNA: TGTGCCAGCAGCCCCCGGGGAGCGGGAGGGCCAGGAGAGACCCAGTACTTC. Its translation: CASSPRGAGGPGETQYF. The chain is built from TRBV11-3 and TRBJ2-5; 10 bases are shared with TRBD2. This CDR3 comprises 17 residues. Germline loops: CDR1 SGHNT, CDR2 YENEEA. V lost 5 bases and J lost 4; bases outside the gene matches: 13. Combining the CDR3 with reference TRBV11-3 and TRBJ2-5 gives the whole variable domain EAGVVQSPRYKIIEKKQPVAFWCNPISGHNTLYWYLQNLGQGPELLIRYENEEAVDDSQLPKDRFSAERLKGVDSTLKIQPAELGDSAVYLCASSPRGAGGPGETQYFGPGTRLLVL.

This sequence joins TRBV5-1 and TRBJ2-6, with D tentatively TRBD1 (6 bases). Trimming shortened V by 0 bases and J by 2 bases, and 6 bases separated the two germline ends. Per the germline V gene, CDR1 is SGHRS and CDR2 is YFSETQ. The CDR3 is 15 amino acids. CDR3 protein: CASSLGGPGANVLTF. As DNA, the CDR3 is TGCGCCAGCAGCTTGGGGGGGCCTGGGGCCAACGTCCTGACTTTC.

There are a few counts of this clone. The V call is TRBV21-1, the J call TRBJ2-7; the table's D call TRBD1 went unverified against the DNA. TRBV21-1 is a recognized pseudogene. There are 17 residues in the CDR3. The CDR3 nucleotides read TGTGCCAGCAGCAATTGGATAAACCGGGACAGCTTCTACGAGCAGTACTTC. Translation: CASSNWINRDSFYEQYF.

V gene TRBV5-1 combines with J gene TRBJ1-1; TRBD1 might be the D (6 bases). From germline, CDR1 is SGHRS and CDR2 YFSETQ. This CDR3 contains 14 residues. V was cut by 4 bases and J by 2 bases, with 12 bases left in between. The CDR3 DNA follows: TGCGCCAGCAGCCCTGGGACACCAAACACTGAAGCTTTCTTT. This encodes CASSPGTPNTEAFF.

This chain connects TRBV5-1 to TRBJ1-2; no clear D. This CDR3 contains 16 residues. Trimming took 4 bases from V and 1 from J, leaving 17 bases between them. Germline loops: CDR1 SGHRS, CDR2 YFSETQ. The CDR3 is CASSTRTDSHNYGYTF. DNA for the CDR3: TGCGCCAGCAGCACCAGGACGGACTCTCATAACTATGGCTACACCTTC.

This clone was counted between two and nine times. CDR3 sequence reads: CATSRGTGDQPQHF. DNA of the CDR3: TGTGCCACCAGCAGGGGGACAGGGGATCAGCCCCAGCATTTT. The gene calls are TRBV15 and TRBJ1-5, with 10 bases identical to TRBD1. This CDR3 has 14 amino acids. Germline V CDR1 and CDR2: LNHNV, YYDKDF (reference sequence). After removal of 3 bases from V and 5 bases from J, the junction contained 1 base not matched to a gene.

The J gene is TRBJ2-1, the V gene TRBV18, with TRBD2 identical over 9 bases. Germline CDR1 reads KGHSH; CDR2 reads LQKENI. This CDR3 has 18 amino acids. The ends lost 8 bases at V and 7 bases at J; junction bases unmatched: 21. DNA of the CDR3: TGTGCCAGCCAGGGGGTAGCAGAGCGGGAGGAAACGAAGAATGAGCAGTTCTTC. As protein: CASQGVAEREETKNEQFF.

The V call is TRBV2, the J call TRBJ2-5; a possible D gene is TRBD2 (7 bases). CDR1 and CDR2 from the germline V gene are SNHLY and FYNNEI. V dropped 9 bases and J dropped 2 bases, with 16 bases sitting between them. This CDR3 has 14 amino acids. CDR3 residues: CASRGGGWQETQYF. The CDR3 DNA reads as TGTGCCAGTCGAGGGGGGGGGTGGCAAGAGACCCAGTACTTC.

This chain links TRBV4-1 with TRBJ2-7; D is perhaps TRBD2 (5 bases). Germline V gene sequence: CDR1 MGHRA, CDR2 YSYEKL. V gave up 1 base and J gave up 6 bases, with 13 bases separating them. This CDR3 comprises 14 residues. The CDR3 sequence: CASSQVEDGFEQYF. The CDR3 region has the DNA TGCGCCAGCAGCCAAGTGGAGGACGGGTTCGAGCAGTACTTC.

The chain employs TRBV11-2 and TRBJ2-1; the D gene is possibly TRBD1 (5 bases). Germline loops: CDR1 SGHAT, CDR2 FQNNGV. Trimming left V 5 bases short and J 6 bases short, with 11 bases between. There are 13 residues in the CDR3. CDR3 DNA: TGTGCCAGCAGCCGAGGACAACCCAATGAGCAGTTCTTC. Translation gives CASSRGQPNEQFF.

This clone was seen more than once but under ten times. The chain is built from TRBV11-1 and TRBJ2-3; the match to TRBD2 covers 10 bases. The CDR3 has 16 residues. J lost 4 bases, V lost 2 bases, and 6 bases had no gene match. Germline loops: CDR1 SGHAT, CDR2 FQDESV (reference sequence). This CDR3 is CASSLLASGSSDTQYF. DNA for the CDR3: TGTGCCAGCAGCTTACTGGCTAGCGGGAGCTCAGATACGCAGTATTTT.

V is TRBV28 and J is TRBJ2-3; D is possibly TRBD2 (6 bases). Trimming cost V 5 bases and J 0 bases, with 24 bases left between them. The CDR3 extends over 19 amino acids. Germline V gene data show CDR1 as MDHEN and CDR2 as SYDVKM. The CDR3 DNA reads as TGTGCCAGCAGTCGCCTAGGAGGGAGGTCGGCTGGAAGCACAGATACGCAGTATTTT. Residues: CASSRLGGRSAGSTDTQYF.

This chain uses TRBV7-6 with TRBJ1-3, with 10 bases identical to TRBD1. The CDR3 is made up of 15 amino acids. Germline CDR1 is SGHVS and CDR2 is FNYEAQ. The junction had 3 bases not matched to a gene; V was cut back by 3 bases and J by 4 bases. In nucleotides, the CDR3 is TGTGCCAGCAGCTTTGGACAGGGGGGAGGAAACACCATATATTTT. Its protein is CASSFGQGGGNTIYF.

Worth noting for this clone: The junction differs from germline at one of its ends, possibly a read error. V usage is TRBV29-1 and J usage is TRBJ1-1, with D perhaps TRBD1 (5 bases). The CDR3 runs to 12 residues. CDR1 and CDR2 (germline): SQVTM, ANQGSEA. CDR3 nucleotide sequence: TGCAGCTTCCGGAAGGGGAACACTAAAGCTTTCTTT. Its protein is CSFRKGNTKAFF.